These 27 T cell receptor beta chains share one sample of origin, sequenced in a study of T cell responses to AZD1222 COVID-19 vaccine. Sequencing used immunoSEQ multiplex PCR; TCRdb keeps in-frame clones, though not all of them. The data show roughly 150,000 clones, just over 90% seen once. Material: peripheral blood, obtained 28 days after the second AZD1222 dose. These receptors were taken from an adult who received the AZD1222 COVID-19 vaccine.

The gene calls are TRBV7-7 and TRBJ1-2; no firm D call. The CDR3 has 15 amino acids. V lost 0 bases to trimming and J lost 8 bases, with 16 bases between them. Germline CDR1 SSHAT, CDR2 FNYEAQ (reference sequence). The CDR3 region has the DNA TGTGCCAGCAGCTTAGCCGCACGGCCCCAGACGGGCTACACCTTC. Its protein is CASSLAARPQTGYTF.

This chain connects TRBV10-2 to TRBJ2-2; 11 positions agree with TRBD1. The trim removed 7 bases at V and 6 bases at J, leaving 7 bases unmatched. Per germline, CDR1 WSHSY and CDR2 SAAADI. The CDR3 runs to 15 residues. CDR3 protein: CASIAGTGGSGELFF. The CDR3 DNA reads TGCGCCAGCATAGCCGGGACAGGGGGATCCGGGGAGCTGTTTTTT.

The table lists this clone with a count of one. This chain links TRBV27 with TRBJ1-2; D is ambiguous. In germline, CDR1 is MNHEY, CDR2 SMNVEV (reference sequence). There are 13 residues in the CDR3. The V and J ends lost 0 bases and 4 bases respectively, with 6 bases between them. This chain's CDR3 is CASSLSPGYGYTF. The CDR3 coding sequence is TGTGCCAGCAGTTTATCCCCAGGCTATGGCTACACCTTC.

The table lists this clone with a count of one. The gene calls are TRBV7-2 and TRBJ2-7; D ambiguous. Trimming took off 6 bases at V and 0 bases at J, with 6 bases between the two ends. CDR3 length equals 12 residues. Germline CDR1 is SGHTA and CDR2 is FQGNSA. CDR3 DNA: TGTGCCAGCAGTCTGAGCTCCTACGAGCAGTACTTC. It translates to CASSLSSYEQYF.

This chain links TRBV12-3 or TRBV12-4 with TRBJ1-3; no definite D call. V lost 4 bases, J lost 5 bases, and 6 bases lay in between. There are 12 residues in the CDR3. The CDR3 region has the DNA TGTGCCAGCAGTTGGGCCCGAAACACCATATATTTT. Encoded protein: CASSWARNTIYF.

The J gene is TRBJ1-2, the V gene TRBV27; D gene unclear. The CDR3 contains 13 residues. CDR1 MNHEY and CDR2 SMNVEV come from the germline V gene (reference sequence). Trimming shortened V by 5 bases and J by 3 bases, and 10 bases separated the two germline ends. The CDR3 sequence is CASSTGRDYGYTF. The CDR3, as DNA: TGTGCCAGCAGTACCGGTAGGGACTATGGCTACACCTTC.

On this clone: Within the sample, other DNA sequences also encode this same CDR3. The J gene is TRBJ2-1, the V gene TRBV7-9; 7 bases are a match to TRBD2. Germline-derived CDR1 and CDR2 are SEHNR and FQNEAQ (reference sequence). This CDR3 has 16 amino acids. V was clipped by 2 bases and J by 1 base; unmatched bases: 5. The CDR3 region has the DNA TGTGCCAGCAGCTTATCTTTAGCGGGTTCCTACAATGAGCAGTTCTTC. Protein product: CASSLSLAGSYNEQFF.

The V gene is TRBV28, the J gene TRBJ2-7, with D perhaps TRBD1 (6 bases). Trimming pared 3 bases from V and 0 bases from J, leaving 15 bases between. CDR1 and CDR2 (germline): MDHEN, SYDVKM. This CDR3 has 16 amino acids. The CDR3 nucleotides are TGTGCCAGCAGTTTGGTGGACAGCCCGAGCTCCTACGAGCAGTACTTC. Protein product: CASSLVDSPSSYEQYF.

The chain carries TRBV5-1 and TRBJ2-3; D unclear. Trimming stripped 2 bases from V and 0 bases from J, with 13 bases between. CDR1 and CDR2 from the germline V gene are SGHRS and YFSETQ. The CDR3 is made up of 16 amino acids. In nucleotides, the CDR3 is TGCGCCAGCAGCTTCGGTGTTCGATCGAGCACAGATACGCAGTATTTT. This encodes CASSFGVRSSTDTQYF. The full variable domain, in which reference TRBV5-1 and TRBJ2-3 provide the parts outside the CDR3, is KAGVTQTPRYLIKTRGQQVTLSCSPISGHRSVSWYQQTPGQGLQFLFEYFSETQRNKGNFPGRFSGRQFSNSRSEMNVSTLELGDSALYLCASSFGVRSSTDTQYFGPGTRLTVL.

The V and J genes are TRBV23-1 and TRBJ2-7; 9 nucleotides line up with TRBD2. TRBV23-1 belongs to the ORF category, with a function that is uncertain. The CDR3 totals 18 residues. The trim removed 4 bases at V and 3 bases at J, leaving 16 bases unmatched. CDR3 nucleotide sequence: TGCGCCAGCAGTCTCAGTAGCGGGGGCCCACCAAGGCTCTACGAGCAGTACTTC. Translation gives CASSLSSGGPPRLYEQYF.

V usage is TRBV11-2 and J usage is TRBJ2-1; D may correspond to TRBD1 or TRBD2 (5 bases each). This CDR3 is 16 amino acids long. Trimming stripped 4 bases from V and 1 base from J, with 14 bases between. The germline gives CDR1 SGHAT, CDR2 FQNNGV. The CDR3 protein is CASSWDPPGSYNEQFF. CDR3 bases: TGTGCCAGCAGCTGGGACCCTCCGGGGTCCTACAATGAGCAGTTCTTC.

This sequence joins TRBV3-1 (or the pseudogene TRBV3-2) and TRBJ2-3, with D maybe TRBD2 (6 bases). Trimming took off 1 base at V and 4 bases at J, with 12 bases between the two ends. The CDR3 extends over 15 amino acids. Germline loops: CDR1 LGHDT, CDR2 YNNKEL (reference sequence). The DNA for the CDR3 is TGTGCCAGCAGCCAAGTGCCGGGAGCCCCAGATACGCAGTATTTT. It is translated as CASSQVPGAPDTQYF.

The rearrangement joins TRBV2 to TRBJ1-6, with 7 bases that match TRBD1. The trim removed 7 bases at V and 9 bases at J, leaving 6 bases unmatched. Germline CDR1 is SNHLY and CDR2 is FYNNEI. The CDR3 extends over 13 amino acids. CDR3 DNA: TGTGCCAGCAACCGGGACAGAGTTTCACCCCTCCACTTT. This sequence encodes CASNRDRVSPLHF.

V and J are TRBV4-1 and TRBJ2-3; the D is unclear. The germline gives CDR1 MGHRA, CDR2 YSYEKL. V lost 2 bases, J lost 2 bases, and 8 bases lay in between. The CDR3 has 14 amino acids. CDR3 coding DNA: TGCGCCAGCAGCCAAAACCCGGCCACAGATACGCAGTATTTT. This gives the protein CASSQNPATDTQYF.

The chain carries TRBV5-4 and TRBJ1-3, with D unresolved. This CDR3 has 15 amino acids. V was pared by 2 bases and J by 0 bases, with 9 bases between. The germline V gene encodes CDR1 SGHNT and CDR2 YYREEE (reference sequence). The CDR3 here is CASSFPTDSGNTIYF. The CDR3 bases are TGTGCCAGCAGCTTCCCGACGGACTCTGGAAACACCATATATTTT.

The rearrangement joins TRBV5-1 to TRBJ2-5; D is perhaps TRBD1 or TRBD2 (5 bases each). The CDR3 length is 14 residues. CDR1 and CDR2 (germline): SGHRS, YFSETQ. With 2 bases removed from V and 3 bases from J, the gap between germline ends came to 11 bases. DNA for the CDR3: TGCGCCAGCAGCTTAGGGACCGGCAAAGAGACCCAGTACTTC. Translated, it gives CASSLGTGKETQYF.

V gene TRBV19 combines with J gene TRBJ2-7; 12 positions agree with TRBD2. CDR1 and CDR2 (germline): LNHDA, SQIVND (reference sequence). The CDR3 totals 16 residues. The trim removed 7 bases at V and 4 bases at J, leaving 11 bases unmatched. The CDR3 DNA reads as TGTGCCAGTATGGGAGGGCAGACTAGCGGGAGTTACGAGCAGTACTTC. It specifies CASMGGQTSGSYEQYF.

The CDR3 loop reads CASSQYQTTLREAFF. The CDR3 nucleotides read TGTGCCAGCAGCCAATACCAGACGACGCTCAGGGAAGCTTTCTTT. This rearrangement joins TRBV3-1 (or the pseudogene TRBV3-2) to TRBJ1-1; D remains unclear. V shed 2 bases and J shed 8 bases, with 18 bases lying between them. This CDR3 is 15 amino acids long. CDR1 and CDR2 (germline): LGHDT, YNNKEL (reference sequence).

The chain couples TRBV19 to TRBJ1-5, with TRBD1 as a possible D gene (5 bases). V lost 5 bases and J 6 bases, leaving 29 bases between the germline ends. The length of the CDR3 is 19 residues. The germline CDR1 and CDR2 sequences are LNHDA and SQIVND (reference sequence). The CDR3 is CASSPRPVGVRSQFQPQHF. The CDR3 DNA follows: TGTGCCAGTAGTCCCCGTCCGGTGGGGGTCCGCAGCCAATTTCAGCCCCAGCATTTT.

The rearrangement joins TRBV6-1 to TRBJ1-2; unclear D gene. Trimming removed 2 bases at V and 5 bases at J, with 21 bases between. Germline CDR1 MNHNS, CDR2 SASEGT. This CDR3 is 17 amino acids long. Here the CDR3 reads CASSEKPSSSAWYGYTF. The DNA of the CDR3 is TGTGCCAGCAGTGAAAAACCCTCTAGCAGCGCCTGGTATGGCTACACCTTC.

The gene calls are TRBV28 and TRBJ1-2; TRBD1 might be the D (5 bases). Germline-derived CDR1 and CDR2 are MDHEN and SYDVKM. V was shortened by 5 bases and J by 7 bases, with 20 bases between the two germline ends. The CDR3 is made up of 15 amino acids. CDR3 region: CASSPFGDPIPGYTF. DNA of the CDR3: TGTGCCAGCAGTCCCTTCGGGGACCCTATTCCTGGCTACACCTTC.

For this clone: The sample carries other DNA sequences with the same CDR3. The V call is TRBV6-5, the J call TRBJ1-5; no clear D gene. Trimming removed 5 bases from V and 1 base from J, with 9 bases in between. The CDR3 is 14 residues long. CDR1 and CDR2 (germline): MNHEY, SVGAGI. The CDR3 loop reads CASSRDMSNQPQHF. The DNA for the CDR3 is TGTGCCAGCAGTCGCGACATGAGCAATCAGCCCCAGCATTTT.

The V gene is TRBV7-9, the J gene TRBJ2-1; 9 bases fit TRBD2. Per germline, CDR1 SEHNR and CDR2 FQNEAQ (reference sequence). V was clipped by 4 bases and J by 0 bases; unmatched bases: 13. The length of the CDR3 is 19 residues. The CDR3 nucleotides are TGTGCCAGCAGCTCACAATTGAGTGGTAGCGGGAGCTCCTACAATGAGCAGTTCTTC. Protein product: CASSSQLSGSGSSYNEQFF.

This clone was observed once. Additional DNA sequences in this sample encode the identical CDR3. The chain has TRBV6-5 and TRBJ1-1; no definite D call. Trimming pared 0 bases from V and 1 base from J, leaving 6 bases between. This CDR3 spans 14 amino acids. The germline CDR1 and CDR2 sequences are MNHEY and SVGAGI. The CDR3 bases are TGTGCCAGCAGTTACTCTCAAGGGAACACTGAAGCTTTCTTT. Translation: CASSYSQGNTEAFF.

The chain is built from TRBV19 and TRBJ1-1, with 8 nucleotides matching TRBD1. CDR3 length equals 15 residues. The trim removed 0 bases at V and 4 bases at J, leaving 4 bases unmatched. In germline, CDR1 is LNHDA, CDR2 SQIVND (reference sequence). CDR3 sequence (DNA): TGTGCCAGTAGTATAGATAGGACAGGGTTCACTGAAGCTTTCTTT. Its translation is CASSIDRTGFTEAFF.

The V call is TRBV7-2, the J call TRBJ1-2; weak D call: TRBD1 (6 bases). Per germline, CDR1 SGHTA and CDR2 FQGNSA. This CDR3 has 14 residues. V lost 3 bases, J lost 2 bases, and 10 bases lay in between. DNA of the CDR3: TGTGCCAGCAGCTTGGGACAAGCAAACTATGGCTACACCTTC. Translating gives CASSLGQANYGYTF.

This clone was detected a few times. The same CDR3 arises from other DNA sequences in this sample as well. The J gene is TRBJ1-2, the V gene TRBV5-4, with a weak D call TRBD1 (6 bases). Germline V gene lookup returns CDR1 SGHNT and CDR2 YYREEE (reference sequence). The CDR3 consists of 13 residues. Between the trimmed V and J ends, which lost 4 bases and 2 bases, there was a span of 9 bases. In DNA form, the CDR3 reads TGTGCCAGCAGCCCGGACAGAAACTATGGCTACACCTTC. This encodes CASSPDRNYGYTF.